This T cell receptor (beta chain) comes out of a study of shared clonotypes between healthy human individuals. Whole-study context: The study enrolled a couple of women and a few men aged 18 to 49.

The CDR3 sequence is 15 residues long. Trimming shortened V by 0 bases and J by 3 bases, and 9 bases separated the two germline ends. CDR1 and CDR2 from the germline V gene are MNHEY and SMNVEV (reference sequence). Details on this clone: Its antigen remains unidentified.

Study results and caveats: The diversity represented, both genetic and in exposure history, was limited by few donors.

The data were produced by immunoSEQ multiplex PCR, yet TCRdb's version contains in-frame clones alone and is incomplete. The sample lists around 2,000,000 clones; about 93% were seen once. The naive CD8 subset, CD45RO-negative cells positively selected for CCR7, excluded terminally differentiated effector memory CD45RA+ cells. Those who donated, Caucasian adults without exception, all lived in Nashville, Tennessee. The chain recombines TRBV27 with TRBJ2-1; D is unclear. What was sequenced was naive CD8+ T cells from PBMCs. The TCR comes from a man younger than 30 in good health. Some clones in this sample may be carry-over from other donors' samples. The CDR3 region has the DNA TGTGCCAGCAGTTTATCCGGGTACGGCTACAATGAGCAGTTCTTC. Protein sequence: CASSLSGYGYNEQFF.